These 25 T cell receptor beta chains originate from one sample sequenced in a study of cytomegalovirus exposure and HLA in healthy donors. The PCR had 60 Vbeta and 13 Jbeta primers. Using immunoSEQ multiplex PCR, the repertoire was profiled, and TCRdb retains in-frame clones only, with some absent. The sample carries about 99,000 clones, roughly 9.1% recorded once. Sequencing was performed on PBMCs. These receptors came from a man aged 40-49 years in good health and CMV-seropositive.

The chain links TRBV12-5 to TRBJ2-1, with 10 bases matching TRBD1. Germline-derived CDR1 and CDR2 are LGHNT and FRNRAP. The CDR3 consists of 15 residues. J was trimmed by 6 bases and V by 1 base; bases with no gene match: 3. CDR3 region: CASGLGGTGANEQFF. The CDR3 nucleotides are TGTGCTAGTGGTTTGGGGGGGACAGGGGCCAATGAGCAGTTCTTC.

This clone was seen only a few times. J is TRBJ2-5 and V is TRBV5-4; possibly TRBD1 for D (5 bases). V gave up 0 bases and J gave up 2 bases, with 8 bases separating them. The length of the CDR3 is 14 residues. CDR1 is SGHNT, CDR2 YYREEE, per germline (reference sequence). The CDR3: CASSLGTRQETQYF. DNA of the CDR3: TGTGCCAGCAGCTTGGGGACAAGGCAAGAGACCCAGTACTTC. Drawing the rest from reference TRBV5-4 and TRBJ2-5, the complete variable domain is ETGVTQSPTHLIKTRGQQVTLRCSSQSGHNTVSWYQQALGQGPQFIFQYYREEENGRGNFPPRFSGLQFPNYSSELNVNALELDDSALYLCASSLGTRQETQYFGPGTRLLVL.

The chain recombines TRBV2 with TRBJ2-5; no clear D gene. This CDR3 is 13 amino acids long. Trimming left V 5 bases short and J 4 bases short, with 11 bases between. Germline V lookup: CDR1 SNHLY, CDR2 FYNNEI. CDR3 DNA: TGTGCCAGCAGTCAGAGGTCCGGAGAGACCCAGTACTTC. It is translated as CASSQRSGETQYF.

A few counts support this clone. This chain links TRBV11-2 with TRBJ2-3; D is unclear. Germline values: CDR1 SGHAT, CDR2 FQNNGV. The V end was cut by 2 bases, the J end by 3 bases, with 9 bases between. The CDR3 is 14 amino acids. CDR3 coding DNA: TGTGCCAGCAGCTTACCGATCGGGACAGATACGCAGTATTTT. Translation gives CASSLPIGTDTQYF.

CDR3 loop: CSVGGTGEGGTQYF. In nucleotides, the CDR3 is TGCAGCGTTGGAGGGACAGGGGAGGGAGGTACGCAGTATTTT. V is TRBV29-1 and J is TRBJ2-3; 10 nucleotides line up with TRBD1. This CDR3 is 14 amino acids long. Germline lookup yields CDR1 SQVTM and CDR2 ANQGSEA. V lost 4 bases, J lost 8 bases, and 9 bases stayed unmatched.

As DNA, the CDR3 is TGTGCCAGCAGCACACTTCCGGGACTAGATTACAATGAGCAGTTCTTC. Its protein product is CASSTLPGLDYNEQFF. The V gene is TRBV7-8, the J gene TRBJ2-1; TRBD2 matches at 8 bases. This CDR3 comprises 16 residues. Germline CDR1 is SGHVS and CDR2 is FQNEAQ. Trimming took 5 bases from V and 4 from J; bases not matched to a gene: 10.

The chain is built from TRBV4-3 and TRBJ2-7; D not resolved. The ends were cut back, 0 bases at V and 3 bases at J, with 12 bases in the middle. The CDR3 is 15 residues long. Looked up from germline, CDR1 is LGHNA and CDR2 is YSLEER. Written as DNA, the CDR3 is TGCGCCAGCAGCCAAGATTCCGGAGTACTCTACGAGCAGTACTTC. As protein: CASSQDSGVLYEQYF.

The chain employs TRBV7-3 and TRBJ2-3, with 7 nucleotides matching TRBD2. Trimming cost V 2 bases and J 5 bases; bases outside gene matches: 7. CDR1 and CDR2 (germline): SGHTA, FQGTGA. The CDR3 extends over 15 amino acids. The CDR3: CASSLLWEGQDTQYF. The CDR3 DNA reads as TGTGCCAGCAGCTTATTGTGGGAGGGCCAAGATACGCAGTATTTT.

The V and J genes are TRBV9 and TRBJ2-7; 10 bases match TRBD1. The CDR3 length is 14 residues. The germline V gene has CDR1 SGDLS and CDR2 YYNGEE. After removal of 3 bases from V and 3 bases from J, the junction contained 3 bases not matched to a gene. The CDR3 loop reads CASSEWDRGYEQYF. In DNA form, the CDR3 reads TGTGCCAGCAGCGAATGGGACAGGGGCTACGAGCAGTACTTC.

The CDR3 loop reads CASSTTSGRAPGELFF. The CDR3 nucleotides are TGTGCCAGCAGCACCACTAGCGGGAGGGCCCCCGGGGAGCTGTTTTTT. The chain couples TRBV11-3 to TRBJ2-2; TRBD2 agrees at 13 bases. This CDR3 is built from 16 residues. Germline V gene sequence: CDR1 SGHNT, CDR2 YENEEA. The V gene end was trimmed by 5 bases and the J gene end by 6 bases; junction bases not matched to a gene: 6.

CDR3 residues: CSVARGSGTGELFF. The CDR3 coding sequence is TGCAGCGTTGCCAGGGGTAGTGGCACCGGGGAGCTGTTTTTT. V usage is TRBV29-1 and J usage is TRBJ2-2; D perhaps matches TRBD1 (6 bases). This CDR3 spans 14 amino acids. Trimming removed 4 bases from V and 4 bases from J, with 13 bases in between. Germline assignment: CDR1 SQVTM and CDR2 ANQGSEA.

The genes are TRBV4-2 and TRBJ2-7; 11 bases match TRBD2. The germline V gene has CDR1 LGHNA and CDR2 YNFKEQ. The CDR3 covers 15 residues. V was pared by 7 bases and J by 7 bases, with 12 bases of the junction left unmatched. The CDR3 region is CASNRLAGSSGEQYF. CDR3 in DNA: TGTGCCAGCAACCGACTAGCGGGGTCGAGCGGGGAGCAGTACTTC.

This clone was found a few times. CDR3: CASSSGDPPAETQYF. CDR3 DNA sequence: TGTGCCAGCAGCTCGGGGGACCCCCCGGCGGAGACCCAGTACTTC. The V call is TRBV5-6, the J call TRBJ2-5, with D possibly matching TRBD2 (6 bases). The germline CDR1 and CDR2 sequences are SGHDT and YYEEEE. Between the trimmed V and J ends, which lost 3 bases and 5 bases, there was a span of 17 bases. CDR3 size: 15 residues.

This clone was counted between two and nine times. The V gene is TRBV30, the J gene TRBJ2-2; no clear D. CDR1 is GTSNPN and CDR2 is SVGIG in the germline V gene (reference sequence). Trimming shortened V by 1 base and J by 1 base, and 7 bases separated the two germline ends. This CDR3 spans 14 amino acids. Here the CDR3 reads CAWSGHQNTGELFF. CDR3 coding DNA: TGTGCCTGGAGTGGACACCAGAACACCGGGGAGCTGTTTTTT.

This clone was observed a few times. V gene TRBV5-1 combines with J gene TRBJ2-1, with 7 bases aligning to TRBD1. V shed 0 bases and J 3 bases; nucleotides not matched to a gene: 3. Germline V gene sequence: CDR1 SGHRS, CDR2 YFSETQ. There are 15 residues in the CDR3. CDR3 amino acids: CASSLVGQSYNEQFF. The CDR3 DNA follows: TGCGCCAGCAGCTTGGTGGGACAGAGCTACAATGAGCAGTTCTTC.

Only a few counts were recorded for this clone. This chain links TRBV25-1 with TRBJ1-4; D remains unclear. CDR1 is MGHDK, CDR2 SYGVNS, per germline. Trimming left V 6 bases short and J 14 bases short, with 19 bases between. This CDR3 region has 13 residues. The CDR3 region is CASSLFASTGLFF. CDR3 in DNA: TGTGCCAGCAGCCTTTTTGCATCCACGGGGCTGTTTTTT.

This clone was seen more than once but under ten times. The chain couples TRBV29-1 to TRBJ1-1; TRBD1 agrees at 7 bases. This CDR3 is 12 amino acids long. The V gene end was trimmed by 7 bases and the J gene end by 1 base; junction bases not matched to a gene: 3. Germline V CDR1 and CDR2: SQVTM, ANQGSEA. The DNA for the CDR3 is TGCAGCGGGGGACAGCCGAACACTGAAGCTTTCTTT. Translated: CSGGQPNTEAFF.

The rearrangement joins TRBV9 to TRBJ2-7; the match to TRBD2 covers 12 bases. The V gene's germline CDR1 is SGDLS and CDR2 YYNGEE. CDR3 size: 15 residues. Trimming at V came to 4 bases and at J to 0 bases, leaving 2 bases not matched to a gene. The CDR3 DNA is TGTGCCAGCAGCTCGACTAGCGGGAGCTCCTACGAGCAGTACTTC. Translation gives CASSSTSGSSYEQYF.

This sequence joins TRBV15 and TRBJ2-3, with 9 bases lining up with TRBD2. The V and J ends lost 9 bases and 8 bases, in that order; junction bases with no gene match: 18. The CDR3 totals 16 residues. Looked up from germline, CDR1 is LNHNV and CDR2 is YYDKDF (reference sequence). CDR3 loop: CATLPRTSELSGTQYF. CDR3 sequence (DNA): TGTGCCACACTCCCCCGGACTAGCGAATTGTCGGGTACGCAGTATTTT.

CDR3 sequence: CASSIGTSGNNEQFF. The DNA of the CDR3 is TGTGCCAGTAGTATCGGGACTAGCGGGAATAATGAGCAGTTCTTC. The chain employs TRBV19 and TRBJ2-1, with 13 bases that match TRBD2. Losses at the gene ends were 3 bases for V and 7 bases for J; bases not matched to a gene: 3. The CDR3 spans 15 residues. CDR1 LNHDA and CDR2 SQIVND come from the germline V gene (reference sequence).

V is TRBV28 and J is TRBJ1-5; TRBD1 matches 8 bases. The CDR3 has 15 amino acids. J was trimmed by 2 bases and V by 5 bases; bases with no gene match: 5. The germline V gene has CDR1 MDHEN and CDR2 SYDVKM. CDR3 sequence (DNA): TGTGCCAGCAGTAGGACAGGGAACGGCAATCAGCCCCAGCATTTT. It encodes CASSRTGNGNQPQHF.

This clone came up a few times. The J gene is TRBJ2-5, the V gene TRBV13; a weak D match, TRBD1 (5 bases). CDR3 size: 15 residues. V was cut by 1 base and J by 1 base, with 10 bases left in between. The germline V gene has CDR1 PRHDT and CDR2 FYEKMQ (reference sequence). The CDR3 protein is CASSLDGRAQETQYF. CDR3 bases: TGTGCCAGCAGCTTAGACGGCAGGGCCCAAGAGACCCAGTACTTC.

V gene TRBV7-9 combines with J gene TRBJ2-3; 8 positions match TRBD2. The CDR3 sequence is 16 residues long. The germline CDR1 and CDR2 sequences are SEHNR and FQNEAQ (reference sequence). Trimming at V came to 1 base and at J to 2 bases, leaving 5 bases not matched to a gene. The CDR3 reads CASSLGGGRLTDTQYF. The CDR3 DNA reads as TGTGCCAGCAGCTTAGGCGGCGGGAGGCTCACAGATACGCAGTATTTT.

The chain is built from TRBV4-2 and TRBJ2-2, with TRBD2 matching 8 bases. J was trimmed by 1 base and V by 4 bases; bases with no gene match: 8. CDR3 length equals 17 residues. The germline CDR1 and CDR2 sequences are LGHNA and YNFKEQ. The CDR3 DNA reads as TGTGCCAGCAGCCCGCAACCGGCGGGAGGGAACACCGGGGAGCTGTTTTTT. Translation: CASSPQPAGGNTGELFF.

This clone showed up just a few times. V and J are TRBV30 and TRBJ2-3, with TRBD2 matching 12 bases. Looked up from germline, CDR1 is GTSNPN and CDR2 is SVGIG (reference sequence). The CDR3 sequence is 21 residues long. V gave up 4 bases and J gave up 5 bases; unmatched junction bases: 25. The CDR3 here is CAWIRLAGVTPHPTSIDTQYF. The CDR3, as DNA: TGTGCCTGGATCAGACTAGCGGGAGTAACTCCCCATCCAACTTCCATAGATACGCAGTATTTT.